This T cell receptor (beta chain) was found in a study of CXCR3-negative and CXCR3-positive naive CD8 T cells. CDR3 length: 16 residues. Study results and caveats: Against CXCR3-negative naive cells, CXCR3-positive naive cells showed more hydrophobic TRB CDR3s.

The authors made the TRB cDNA libraries by 5' RACE using UMI labels. TCRdb re-called the 5' RACE reads; one entry per CDR3 protein, DNA not given. The table gives tens of thousands of distinct CDR3 sequences; the top ten clones make up about 4% of it. About this clonotype: No antigen is known for it.

The genes are TRBV12-3 or TRBV12-4 and TRBJ1-2; there is no DNA to check the TCRdb D call of TRBD1. This TCR was sampled from a human donor in good health. Some clones in this sample may be carry-over from other donors' samples. Source material: naive CXCR3- CD8+ T cells from blood. The sample's subset: CD45RO-CCR7+CD27+CD95- naive CD8+ T cells lacking CXCR3 (TNR3-). The CDR3 is CASSLTPGQANYGYTF.